The clone carrying this T cell receptor beta chain appeared once. The PCR had 60 Vbeta and 13 Jbeta primers. TCRdb's table, derived via immunoSEQ multiplex PCR, lists solely in-frame clones and lacks some. Of roughly 150,000 clones in the sample, 60% to 80% were seen once. These data come from a study of cytomegalovirus exposure and HLA in healthy donors. This sequence originates from a male donor in good health and CMV-seronegative. Input material: PBMCs.

CDR3 DNA sequence: TGTGCCAGCTCGGCGGGGGGCGTGGGAACTAATGAAAAACTGTTTTTT. Amino acids: CASSAGGVGTNEKLFF. The chain links TRBV5-4 to TRBJ1-4; possibly TRBD1 for D (6 bases). Between the trimmed V and J ends, which lost 7 bases and 1 base, there was a span of 17 bases. Per germline, CDR1 SGHNT and CDR2 YYREEE (reference sequence). The CDR3 loop spans 16 amino acids. The whole variable domain, filled in from reference TRBV5-4 and TRBJ1-4, reads ETGVTQSPTHLIKTRGQQVTLRCSSQSGHNTVSWYQQALGQGPQFIFQYYREEENGRGNFPPRFSGLQFPNYSSELNVNALELDDSALYLCASSAGGVGTNEKLFFGSGTQLSVL.